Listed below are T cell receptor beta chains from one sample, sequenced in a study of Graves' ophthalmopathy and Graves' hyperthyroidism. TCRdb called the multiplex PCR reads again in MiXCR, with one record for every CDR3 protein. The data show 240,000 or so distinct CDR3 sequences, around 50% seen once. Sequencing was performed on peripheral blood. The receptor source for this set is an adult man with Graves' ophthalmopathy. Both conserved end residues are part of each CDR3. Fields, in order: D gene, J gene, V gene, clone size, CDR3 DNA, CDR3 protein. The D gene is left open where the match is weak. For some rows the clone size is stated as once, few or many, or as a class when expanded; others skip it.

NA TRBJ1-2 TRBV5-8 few TGTGCCAGCAGCTTAGCGCCGGGGACTCAGGGAGGCTACACCTTC CASSLAPGTQGGYTF
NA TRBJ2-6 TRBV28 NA TGTGCCAGCAGTCTGGGGGGGGCTCTTGGGGCCAACGTCCTGACTTTC CASSLGGALGANVLTF
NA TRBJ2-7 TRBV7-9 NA TGTGCCAGCAGCTTAGGAGTTTTTGGCGAGCAGTACTTC CASSLGVFGEQYF
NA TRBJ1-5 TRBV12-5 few TGTGCTAGTGGTAGGGACGGTACACGGCAGCCCCAGCATTTT CASGRDGTRQPQHF
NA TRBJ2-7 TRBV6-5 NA TGTGCCAGCAGTTTGACTGCCGCCTACGAGCAGTACTTC CASSLTAAYEQYF
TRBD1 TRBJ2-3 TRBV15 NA TGTGCCACCAGCAGAGGAGGGACAGGGGGTAAAGATACGCAGTATTTT CATSRGGTGGKDTQYF
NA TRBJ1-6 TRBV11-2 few TGTGCCAGCAGCTTATACTGGGTTGGAAATTCACCCCTCCACTTT CASSLYWVGNSPLHF
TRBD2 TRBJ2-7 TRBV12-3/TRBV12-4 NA TGTGCCAGCAGCCGAACGACTAGCGGGAGCCACGAGCAGTACTTC CASSRTTSGSHEQYF
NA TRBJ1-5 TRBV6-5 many TGTGCCAGCAGTCGCACACTGAAGGGGTCCCAGCATTTT CASSRTLKGSQHF
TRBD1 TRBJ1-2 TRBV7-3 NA TGTGCCAGCAGCTTAAATGCGGGACAGGGTGGCTACACCTTC CASSLNAGQGGYTF
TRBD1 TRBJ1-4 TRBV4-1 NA TGCGCCAGCAGCCAGCCGGGACAGCGAACCGAAAAACTGTTTTTT CASSQPGQRTEKLFF
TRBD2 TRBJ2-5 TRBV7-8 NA TGTGCCAGCAGCTCTAGCGGGAGTTGGCAAGAGACCCAGTACTTC CASSSSGSWQETQYF
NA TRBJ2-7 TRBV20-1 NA TGCAGTGCTAGGTCCACAGGTTACTACGAGCAGTACTTC CSARSTGYYEQYF
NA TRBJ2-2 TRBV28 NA TGTGCCAGCGGCAAGACCGGGGAGCTGTTTTTT CASGKTGELFF
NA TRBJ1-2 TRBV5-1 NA TGCGCCAGCAGCTTGGCTCCCACTGACTATGGCTACACCTTC CASSLAPTDYGYTF
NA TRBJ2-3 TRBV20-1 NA TGCAGTGACAGAGGACACCCGGGCACAGATACGCAGTATTTT CSDRGHPGTDTQYF
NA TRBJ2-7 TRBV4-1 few TGCGCCAGCAGCCAAAATTCCCGGTTCGACGAGCAGTACTTC CASSQNSRFDEQYF
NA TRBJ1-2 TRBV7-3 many TGTGCCAGCAGCTTAACGGGCAGCCAAGGTGGCTACACCTTC CASSLTGSQGGYTF
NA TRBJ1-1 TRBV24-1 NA TGTGCCACCAGTGAGAGGGGAGGTCAAGCTGAAGCTTTCTTT CATSERGGQAEAFF
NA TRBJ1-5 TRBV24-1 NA TGTGCCAGCAGTTTTGGCAGGGCCAATCAGCCCCAGCATTTT CASSFGRANQPQHF
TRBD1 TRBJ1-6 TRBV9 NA TGTGCCAGCAGCGGACAGGGGTTGGGTTCACCCCTCCACTTT CASSGQGLGSPLHF
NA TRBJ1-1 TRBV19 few TGTGCCAGTATACCTTTTGGGTGGCCGGGGGGGCCGAACACTGAAGCTTTCTTT CASIPFGWPGGPNTEAFF
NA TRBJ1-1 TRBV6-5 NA TGTGCCAGCAGCCGGGGGGGCACTGAAGCTTTCTTT CASSRGGTEAFF
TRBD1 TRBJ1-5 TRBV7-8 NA TGTGCCAGCAGCCTGACAGGGGGGTTGCGGCCCCAGCATTTT CASSLTGGLRPQHF
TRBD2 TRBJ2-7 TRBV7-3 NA TGTGCCGGCAGCTTAAGCGGCGGGGGGAGCTCCTACGAGCAGTACTTC CAGSLSGGGSSYEQYF
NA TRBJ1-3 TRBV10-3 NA TGTGCCAGCAGCCACGGGGCAGGGTCTGGAAACACCATATATTTT CASSHGAGSGNTIYF
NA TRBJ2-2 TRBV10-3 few TGTGCCATGTGGACAGAGAACACCGGGGAGCTGTTTTTT CAMWTENTGELFF
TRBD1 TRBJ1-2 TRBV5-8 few TGTGCCAGCAGCTTGGCCGGGACAGCTAACTATGGCTACACCTTC CASSLAGTANYGYTF
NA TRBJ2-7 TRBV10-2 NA TGTGCCAGCAGTCCGTCCGGGCTAGCGGAGCAGTACTTC CASSPSGLAEQYF
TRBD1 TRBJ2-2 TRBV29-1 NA TGCAGCTACACAGGGGGCCCCGGGGAGCTGTTTTTT CSYTGGPGELFF
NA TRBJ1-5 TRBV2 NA TGTGCCAGCAGTGGACCAGGTCAGGGCCAGCATTTT CASSGPGQGQHF
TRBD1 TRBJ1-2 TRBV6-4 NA TGTGCCAGCAGTATGGGACAGGGGGAAGGCTACACCTTC CASSMGQGEGYTF
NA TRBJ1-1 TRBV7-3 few TGTGCCAGCAGCTTAACGCCGGGTTTCACTGAAGCTTTCTTT CASSLTPGFTEAFF
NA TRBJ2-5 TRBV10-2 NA TGCGCCAGCAGTGACCAGGGGACTTTCCAAGAGACCCAGTACTTC CASSDQGTFQETQYF
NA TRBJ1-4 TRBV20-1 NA TGCAGTGCCAGCAGTGACAGTCCAACTAATGAAAAACTGTTTTTT CSASSDSPTNEKLFF
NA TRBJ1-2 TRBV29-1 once TGCAGCGCCCCGGCAGTCCATGGCTACACCTTC CSAPAVHGYTF
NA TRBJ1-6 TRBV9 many TGTGCCAGCAGCGTAGTTGGGGCGAATTCACCCCTCCACTTT CASSVVGANSPLHF
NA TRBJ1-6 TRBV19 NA TGTGCCAGTAGTATCTTCGGGCCTAATTCACCCCTCCACTTT CASSIFGPNSPLHF
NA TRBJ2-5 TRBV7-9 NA TGTGCCAGCAGCTTCTGGGCGGAACAAGAGACCCAGTACTTC CASSFWAEQETQYF
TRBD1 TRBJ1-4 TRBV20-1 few TGCAGTGCGGGACAGGGACGTACTGATGAAAAACTGTTTTTT CSAGQGRTDEKLFF
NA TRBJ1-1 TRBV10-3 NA TGTGCCATCAGTGAAAGGGGGAACACTGAAGCTTTCTTT CAISERGNTEAFF
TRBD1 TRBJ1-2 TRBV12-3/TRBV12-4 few TGTGCCAGCAGTTACGGACAGGGAGCTAAGGGCTACACCTTC CASSYGQGAKGYTF
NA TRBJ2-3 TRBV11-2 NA TGTGCCAGCAGCTTAGGGACTAGCACAGATACGCAGTATTTT CASSLGTSTDTQYF
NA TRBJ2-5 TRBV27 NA TGTGCCAGCAGTGAGCTCCCTCAAGAGACCCAGTACTTC CASSELPQETQYF
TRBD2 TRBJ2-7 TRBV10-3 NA TGTGCCATCAGTGAGTCGGGGGGGGAGGGGGAGCAGTACTTC CAISESGGEGEQYF
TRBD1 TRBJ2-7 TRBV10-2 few TGCGCCAGCAGTCCCGGGACAGGGGGATTCGTCTCCTACGAGCAGTACTTC CASSPGTGGFVSYEQYF
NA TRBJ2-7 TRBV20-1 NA TGCAGTGCCCGCCGGACGTCCGAGCAGTACTTC CSARRTSEQYF
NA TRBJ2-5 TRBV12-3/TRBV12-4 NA TGTGCCAGCAGTTTACAGGAGACCCAAGAGACCCAGTACTTC CASSLQETQETQYF
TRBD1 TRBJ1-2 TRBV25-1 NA TGTGCCAGCGGGGGGACAGGGCGGACCTATGGCTACACCTTC CASGGTGRTYGYTF